In this sample, the clone carrying this T cell receptor (beta chain) turned up many times. The antigen remains undetermined. The template was RNA from unsorted bulk tissue. Distant lung tissue was collected more than 3 cm away from the tumor edge. Losses at the gene ends were 1 base for V and 0 bases for J; bases not matched to a gene: 5. Germline assignment: CDR1 MDHEN and CDR2 SYDVKM. This CDR3 is 17 amino acids long. These data are taken from a study of tumor and adjacent non-tumor tissue in lung cancer. Study context: Stage I to III disease affected ten to eleven men and 4 or 5 women aged 31 to 76. Study-wide findings and caveats: Tumor tissue had significantly higher TCR diversity than normal lung. Patients with more diverse tumor TCRs had worse survival.

TCRbeta libraries were built with three rounds of nested PCR, modified from ARM-PCR. TCRdb re-called the multiplex PCR reads with MiXCR, one entry per CDR3 protein. The top ten clones hold 15% to 20% of a sample with approximately 100,000 distinct CDR3 sequences, 62% of them seen once. This sequence joins TRBV28 and TRBJ2-4; 8 nucleotides match TRBD2. This TCR was recovered from a man between 60 and 75 years old with non-small cell lung cancer. Sequencing was done on a sample of distant non-tumor lung tissue. The CDR3 DNA follows: TGTGCCAGCAGTTTATCGCGTAGCGGGATAGCCAAAAACATTCAGTACTTC. Its translation is CASSLSRSGIAKNIQYF.